The 24 T cell receptor beta chains in this list originate from one sample, sequenced in a study of CD8+CD57+ T cells in acquired aplastic anemia. CD8+CD57+ cell expansion had been shown by flow cytometry in patients chosen for sequencing. According to the study, genomic DNA was the template for TCR beta VDJ and CDR3 profiling. A single record per CDR3 protein comes from TCRdb applying MiXCR to the reads. The sample consists of about 160,000 distinct CDR3 sequences, roughly 50% of them appearing once. The sample taken for sequencing was sorted CD4+, CD8+, or CD8+CD57+ T cells (not recorded which) from PBMCs. Source of these receptors: a human donor with aplastic anemia.

This clonotype was detected many times. The chain's CDR3 is CATILIREPYYF. Written as DNA, the CDR3 is TGTGCCACCATCTTAATCCGGGAACCTTACTACTTC. The chain employs TRBV2 and TRBJ2-7, with D possibly matching TRBD2 (5 bases). Germline lookup yields CDR1 SNHLY and CDR2 FYNNEI. V dropped 10 bases and J dropped 13 bases, with 23 bases sitting between them. This CDR3 has 12 residues.

The chain links TRBV10-3 to TRBJ2-5; weak D call: TRBD2 (5 bases). The ends were cut back, 6 bases at V and 7 bases at J, with 15 bases in the middle. The germline CDR1 and CDR2 sequences are ENHRY and SYGVKD. There are 13 residues in the CDR3. The CDR3 loop reads CAIRPEGVGTQYF. In nucleotides, the CDR3 is TGTGCCATCAGGCCTGAGGGTGTAGGGACCCAGTACTTC.

The chain links TRBV10-3 to TRBJ1-5; the match to TRBD1 covers 8 bases. Trimming cost V 3 bases and J 5 bases; bases outside gene matches: 3. CDR1 and CDR2 from the germline V gene are ENHRY and SYGVKD. The CDR3 is 14 amino acids. This chain's CDR3 is CAISESGGDQPQHF. CDR3 sequence (DNA): TGTGCCATCAGTGAATCAGGGGGCGATCAGCCCCAGCATTTT.

V gene TRBV30 combines with J gene TRBJ1-1, with D maybe TRBD1 (6 bases). Germline loops: CDR1 GTSNPN, CDR2 SVGIG (reference sequence). Deletions cut 2 bases from V and 5 bases from J, with 12 bases between. The CDR3 is made up of 13 amino acids. This CDR3 is CAWSPEGGTEAFF. CDR3 in DNA: TGTGCCTGGAGTCCCGAGGGGGGAACTGAAGCTTTCTTT.

As for this clonotype: The junction differs from germline at one of its ends, possibly a read error. V usage is TRBV25-1 and J usage is TRBJ2-1, with 8 bases lining up with TRBD1. This CDR3 is 15 amino acids long. From germline, CDR1 is MGHDK and CDR2 SYGVNS. CDR3 in DNA: TGTGCCACCAGTGATCTCGACAGGGGTCGTGATGAGCAGTTCTTC. It translates to CATSDLDRGRDEQFF.

The V call is TRBV20-1, the J call TRBJ2-1, with 9 bases matching TRBD1. Germline CDR1 and CDR2: DFQATT and SNEGSKA (reference sequence). The ends lost 7 bases at V and 6 bases at J; junction bases unmatched: 7. The CDR3 covers 13 residues. CDR3 DNA: TGCAGTGTTAGGGGGACAGGGATCAATGAGCAGTTCTTC. Protein product: CSVRGTGINEQFF.

Many counts were recorded for this clonotype. The genes are TRBV9 and TRBJ1-2; D is unresolved. The V end lost 3 bases, the J end lost 4 bases, and 4 bases lay between the germline ends. The CDR3 spans 11 residues. The germline CDR1 and CDR2 sequences are SGDLS and YYNGEE. The CDR3 DNA reads as TGTGCCAGCAGCGGGGTCTATGGCTACACCTTC. It specifies CASSGVYGYTF. The full variable domain, completed using reference TRBV9 and TRBJ1-2, is DSGVTQTPKHLITATGQRVTLRCSPRSGDLSVYWYQQSLDQGLQFLIQYYNGEERAKGNILERFSAQQFPDLHSELNLSSLELGDSALYFCASSGVYGYTFGSGTRLTVV.

This clonotype appeared many times. V usage is TRBV2 and J usage is TRBJ2-7, with D possibly TRBD1 on 6 matching bases. Trimming pared 6 bases from V and 3 bases from J, leaving 9 bases between. CDR1 SNHLY and CDR2 FYNNEI come from the germline V gene. CDR3 length: 12 amino acids. The CDR3 DNA is TGTGCCAGCAGCTACAGGGACTACGAGCAGTACTTC. This codes for CASSYRDYEQYF.

This clonotype has at least ten counts. This chain links TRBV20-1 with TRBJ2-7; D not certain. Germline values: CDR1 DFQATT, CDR2 SNEGSKA (reference sequence). Trimming pared 1 base from V and 6 bases from J, leaving 16 bases between. The CDR3 runs to 14 residues. As DNA, the CDR3 is TGCAGTGCTAGAGCCCGACGCCCCCAGTCCGAGCAGTACTTC. Protein: CSARARRPQSEQYF.

This clonotype is a singleton in its sample. The V and J genes are TRBV19 and TRBJ2-5; TRBD1 agrees at 10 bases. J lost 12 bases, V lost 4 bases, and 8 bases had no gene match. Germline CDR1 is LNHDA and CDR2 is SQIVND (reference sequence). The CDR3 extends over 13 amino acids. The CDR3 region has the DNA TGTGCCAGTAGTACCCTCCTGACAGGGGGCGAGTACTTC. Its translation is CASSTLLTGGEYF.

This sequence joins TRBV10-3 and TRBJ2-7; perhaps TRBD2 as D (5 bases). V lost 0 bases, J lost 6 bases, and 15 bases lay in between. Germline values: CDR1 ENHRY, CDR2 SYGVKD. CDR3 length: 15 amino acids. CDR3 nucleotide sequence: TGTGCCATCAGTGAGTCGACGTTGCGGGTCGGCGAGCAGTACTTC. Its translation: CAISESTLRVGEQYF.

Written as DNA, the CDR3 is TGTGCCAGCAGCTACCTCCGAACGCGGACAGCTAACTACACCTTC. Translating gives CASSYLRTRTANYTF. This chain uses TRBV7-9 with TRBJ1-2; D is perhaps TRBD1 (6 bases). Germline V gene sequence: CDR1 SEHNR, CDR2 FQNEAQ (reference sequence). The V gene lost 4 bases and the J gene lost 10 bases, with 22 bases spanning the gap. The CDR3 has 15 amino acids.

The genes are TRBV29-1 and TRBJ2-7, with no clear D. The CDR3 has 14 residues. The V and J ends lost 6 bases and 3 bases respectively, with 18 bases between them. CDR1 and CDR2 from the germline V gene are SQVTM and ANQGSEA. CDR3 sequence: CSVGSWGSHYEQYF. CDR3 nucleotides: TGCAGCGTAGGGTCGTGGGGATCCCACTACGAGCAGTACTTC.

The CDR3 DNA sequence: TGCAGTGCTGGATTACTAGCGGGAGCAGATACGCAGTATTTT. This codes for CSAGLLAGADTQYF. The chain joins TRBV20-1 to TRBJ2-3, with 11 bases fitting TRBD2. V lost 5 bases to trimming and J lost 4 bases; unmatched junction nucleotides: 5. Per the germline V gene, CDR1 is DFQATT and CDR2 is SNEGSKA (reference sequence). CDR3 length equals 14 residues.

This sequence joins TRBV11-2 and TRBJ2-3; 8 bases line up with TRBD1. Trimming at V came to 3 bases and at J to 2 bases, leaving 7 bases not matched to a gene. Germline V gives CDR1 SGHAT, CDR2 FQNNGV. CDR3 length: 16 residues. The CDR3 DNA follows: TGTGCCAGCAGCTTGGGCCCAGGGGGCTTCACAGATACGCAGTATTTT. Its translation: CASSLGPGGFTDTQYF.

The chain links TRBV19 to TRBJ1-2; D is undetermined. The germline V gene encodes CDR1 LNHDA and CDR2 SQIVND (reference sequence). CDR3 length: 12 amino acids. Trimming left V 8 bases short and J 8 bases short, with 15 bases between. The CDR3 reads CASWVGYEGYTF. In DNA, the CDR3 is TGTGCCAGTTGGGTCGGGTATGAAGGCTACACCTTC.

This clonotype was counted between two and nine times. A much more abundant neighbour one base away suggests this may be a read error. V and J are TRBV11-3 and TRBJ1-1; 7 nucleotides match TRBD1. Per the germline V gene, CDR1 is SGHNT and CDR2 is YENEEA. The CDR3 sequence is 12 residues long. In nucleotides, the CDR3 is TGTGCCTGCAGCCCTAGGGACAGAGAAGCTTTCTTT. Its protein product is CACSPRDREAFF.

The genes are TRBV10-3 and TRBJ2-2; 7 bases are shared with TRBD1. V dropped 6 bases and J dropped 4; count of bases not matched to a gene: 2. The CDR3 consists of 13 residues. Looked up from germline, CDR1 is ENHRY and CDR2 is SYGVKD. Here the CDR3 reads CAISTGATGELFF. Here the CDR3 DNA reads TGTGCCATCAGCACAGGGGCCACCGGGGAGCTGTTTTTT.

The count of this clonotype is one. V and J are TRBV29-1 and TRBJ1-1; 8 nucleotides match TRBD1. V shed 5 bases and J 10 bases; nucleotides not matched to a gene: 9. The CDR3 has 12 residues. Germline V gene sequence: CDR1 SQVTM, CDR2 ANQGSEA. DNA of the CDR3: TGCAGCGTTCCGGGGACAGGCCCGGGAGCTTTCTTT. This gives the protein CSVPGTGPGAFF.

V usage is TRBV7-2 and J usage is TRBJ1-1; D remains ambiguous. This CDR3 spans 11 amino acids. V gave up 6 bases and J gave up 7 bases, with 9 bases separating them. The germline CDR1 and CDR2 sequences are SGHTA and FQGNSA. The CDR3 spells CASRIGSEAFF. Written as DNA, the CDR3 is TGTGCCAGCAGGATAGGAAGTGAAGCTTTCTTT.

This clonotype was seen at least ten times. The chain recombines TRBV19 with TRBJ2-1; D is unclear. The CDR3 is 16 amino acids. The V and J ends lost 3 bases and 5 bases respectively, with 17 bases between them. Germline loops: CDR1 LNHDA, CDR2 SQIVND (reference sequence). The CDR3 is CASSMRTIITHNEQFF. CDR3 sequence (DNA): TGTGCCAGTAGTATGAGAACTATTATAACCCACAATGAGCAGTTCTTC.

The chain has TRBV3-1 and TRBJ2-6; D is unresolved. The germline gives CDR1 LGHDT, CDR2 YNNKEL (reference sequence). V lost 4 bases, J lost 0 bases, and 13 bases lay in between. The CDR3 sequence is 17 residues long. CDR3 sequence (DNA): TGTGCCAGCAGCCTCCGGCCATTCAGCTCTGGGGCCAACGTCCTGACTTTC. Protein: CASSLRPFSSGANVLTF.

The rearrangement joins TRBV19 to TRBJ1-6; 7 nucleotides agree with TRBD1. The length of the CDR3 is 15 residues. Germline lookup yields CDR1 LNHDA and CDR2 SQIVND (reference sequence). V lost 7 bases to trimming and J lost 5 bases; unmatched junction nucleotides: 8. CDR3 coding DNA: TGTGCCAGTATGGCAACGGGGACAGATAATTCACCCCTCCACTTT. It translates to CASMATGTDNSPLHF. The variable domain in full, completed from reference TRBV19 and TRBJ1-6, reads DGGITQSPKYLFRKEGQNVTLSCEQNLNHDAMYWYRQDPGQGLRLIYYSQIVNDFQKGDIAEGYSVSREKKESFPLTVTSAQKNPTAFYLCASMATGTDNSPLHFGNGTRLTVT.

The V and J genes are TRBV20-1 and TRBJ2-7; 7 nucleotides line up with TRBD1. CDR3 length equals 13 residues. Germline CDR1 and CDR2: DFQATT and SNEGSKA (reference sequence). V trimming: 5 bases; J trimming: 2 bases; junction bases outside the gene matches: 6. The CDR3 reads CSAWDREAYEQYF. The CDR3, as DNA: TGCAGTGCTTGGGACAGAGAGGCCTACGAGCAGTACTTC.